These T cell receptor beta chains were read from a single sample in a study of chemoradiotherapy in HPV16-positive cancers. Libraries were prepared by immunoSEQ multiplex PCR; TCRdb keeps only in-frame clonotypes and omits some of them. The table records under 3,500 clones, approximately 80% of them present only once. Sequences were derived from tumor tissue, sampled from a patient who underwent chemoradiotherapy. These receptors were collected from a human donor with HPV-associated anogenital cancer. The CDR3 runs from the conserved cysteine through the conserved F or W. The D gene is left open where the match is weak. A row's size may be missing; if present it is once, few, many or a size class.

J	D	size	V	DNA	CDR3
TRBJ1-2	TRBD1	NA	TRBV30	TGTGCCTGGTTGGGACAGGGAGTAGGCGGCTACACCTTC	CAWLGQGVGGYTF
TRBJ2-3	NA	NA	TRBV29-1	TGCAGCGTCCCGAGGGGGGGGGATACGCAGTATTTT	CSVPRGGDTQYF
TRBJ1-1	NA	NA	TRBV7-2	TGTGCCAGTAAAATGAACACTGAAGCTTTCTTT	CASKMNTEAFF
TRBJ1-6	NA	NA	TRBV6-5	TGTGCCAGCAGCCTCGGCAGGGTGGGTTCACCCCTCCACTTT	CASSLGRVGSPLHF
TRBJ2-7	NA	few	TRBV29-1	TGCAGCGTTGAACGTCAAGGGATCTCCTACGAGCAGTACTTC	CSVERQGISYEQYF
TRBJ2-4	NA	NA	TRBV6-1	TGTGCCAGCAGGCCCCCAGGGACGGCCAAAAACATTCAGTACTTC	CASRPPGTAKNIQYF
TRBJ1-1	TRBD1	NA	TRBV5-1	TGCGCCAGCAGCCGACTGGGGACAGGGAGGGTTGAAGCTTTCTTT	CASSRLGTGRVEAFF
TRBJ1-2	TRBD1	NA	TRBV7-9	TGTGCCAGCAGCTTAGCGGGACAGCATGGCTACACCTTC	CASSLAGQHGYTF
TRBJ1-1	NA	NA	TRBV7-8	TGTGCCAGCAGCGTGAACCAGGGGAAAACTGAAGCTTTCTTT	CASSVNQGKTEAFF
TRBJ2-3	NA	NA	TRBV7-2	TGTGCCAGCAGCCCCCAACCCGGCACAGATACGCAGTATTTT	CASSPQPGTDTQYF
TRBJ1-5	NA	NA	TRBV5-1	TGCGCCAGCAGCCAATCACCGGGGGCAATCAGCCCCCAGCATTTT	CASSQSPGAISPQHF
TRBJ2-5	TRBD1	NA	TRBV27	TGCGCCAGCAGTCTAAGGGGGGACAGGGACACCGTGGAGACCCAGTACTTC	CASSLRGDRDTVETQYF
TRBJ2-7	NA	NA	TRBV21-1	TGTGCCAGCAGTGGCAAGAACTACGAGCAGTACTTC	CASSGKNYEQYF
TRBJ1-6	NA	NA	TRBV11-2	TGTGCCAGCAGCTTTGGAGGTCTAGGGTATAATTCACCCCTCCACTTT	CASSFGGLGYNSPLHF
TRBJ2-7	NA	NA	TRBV2	TGTGCCAGCAGCGATCCTACTCCCGGGAATGAGGACGAGCAGTACTTC	CASSDPTPGNEDEQYF
TRBJ1-6	NA	few	TRBV6-5	TGTGCCAGCAGTTACAGGCAGTGGGAAAATTCACCCCTCCACTTT	CASSYRQWENSPLHF
TRBJ2-1	TRBD1	NA	TRBV5-1	TGCGCCAGCAGCAGGACAGGACACAATGAGCAGTTCTTC	CASSRTGHNEQFF
TRBJ2-3	TRBD2	NA	TRBV4-2	TGTGCCAGCAGCCAAGCCCCGGGACTAGCGGGGGGCACAGATACGCAGTATTTT	CASSQAPGLAGGTDTQYF
TRBJ1-1	NA	once	TRBV11-2	TGTGCCAGCAGCAAGACAGAATACACTGAAGCTTTCTTT	CASSKTEYTEAFF
TRBJ1-2	TRBD1	NA	TRBV5-1	TGCGCCAGCAGCTTCCAGGGGGATGGCTACACCTTC	CASSFQGDGYTF
TRBJ2-6	NA	NA	TRBV19	TGTGCCAGTAGTAGCCCCATTACCCTTACTAGATCTGGGGCCAACGTCCTGACTTTC	CASSSPITLTRSGANVLTF
TRBJ2-1	NA	NA	TRBV7-3	TGTGCCAGCAGCCCGATCCAGGATGATGAGCAGTTCTTC	CASSPIQDDEQFF
TRBJ1-1	NA	NA	TRBV21-1	TGTGCCAGCAGCACCCAGGACAGTTCGAACACTGAAGCTTTCTTT	CASSTQDSSNTEAFF
TRBJ2-3	NA	once	TRBV19	TGTGCCAGTAGTATAGGTCTGGGCACAGATACGCAGTATTTT	CASSIGLGTDTQYF
TRBJ2-7	TRBD1	few	TRBV7-2	TGTGCCAGCAGCGCGACAGGGAACGAGCAGTACTTC	CASSATGNEQYF
TRBJ2-1	TRBD2	NA	TRBV9	TGTGCCAGCAGCCGAGGGACTAGCGGGGACAATGAGCAGTTCTTC	CASSRGTSGDNEQFF
TRBJ1-4	NA	NA	TRBV29-1	TGCAGCGTTGTGGGGGGCACTAATGAAAAACTGTTTTTT	CSVVGGTNEKLFF
TRBJ1-1	NA	NA	TRBV27	TGTGCCAGCAGTTTTAACCTGAACACTGAAGCTTTCTTT	CASSFNLNTEAFF
TRBJ2-5	TRBD2	NA	TRBV10-3	TGTGCCATCGGGGCGGGAGGGCAAGAGACCCAGTACTTC	CAIGAGGQETQYF
TRBJ2-1	TRBD2	NA	TRBV9	TGTGCCAGCAGCGACCGGACTAGCGGGAGCTATGAGCAGTTCTTC	CASSDRTSGSYEQFF
TRBJ2-7	NA	few	TRBV10-2	TGCGCCAGCAGTGATGCGGGGAGGCCCTACGAGCAGTACTTC	CASSDAGRPYEQYF
TRBJ1-1	NA	NA	TRBV30	TGTGCCTGGAGCAGGGAGAACACTGAAGCTTTCTTT	CAWSRENTEAFF
TRBJ2-1	NA	NA	TRBV4-3	TGCGCCAGCAGGATCGGGACGGGAGATTACAATGAGCAGTTCTTC	CASRIGTGDYNEQFF